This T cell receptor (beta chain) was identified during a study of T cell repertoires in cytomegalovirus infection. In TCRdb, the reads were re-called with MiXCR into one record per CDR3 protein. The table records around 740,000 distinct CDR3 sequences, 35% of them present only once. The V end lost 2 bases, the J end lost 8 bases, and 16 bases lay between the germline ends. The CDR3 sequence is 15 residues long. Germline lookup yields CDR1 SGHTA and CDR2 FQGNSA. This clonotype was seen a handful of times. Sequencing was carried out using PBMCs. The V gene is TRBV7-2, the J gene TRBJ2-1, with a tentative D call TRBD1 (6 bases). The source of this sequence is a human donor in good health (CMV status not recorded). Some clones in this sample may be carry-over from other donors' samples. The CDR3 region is CASSLWGRRVHEQFF. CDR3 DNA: TGTGCCAGCAGCTTATGGGGGCGGAGAGTCCATGAGCAGTTCTTC.